The 31 T cell receptor beta chains listed next were all sequenced from one sample in a study of CD8 T cells in ankylosing spondylitis. TCRdb itself ran the 5' RACE reads through MiXCR, one entry per CDR3 protein. Altogether fewer than 550,000 distinct CDR3 sequences are present, roughly 5.3% being singletons, with the ten largest covering 3% to 4.5%. Which antigens these TCRs recognize remains unknown. Study-level points and caveats: Made up of 7 to 9 highly homologous variants, a TCR beta motif appeared characteristic of ankylosing spondylitis blood.

The sequencing input was blood, either unsorted or a sorted T cell fraction (not recorded which). The receptors originated from a male donor with ankylosing spondylitis.

The chain joins TRBV28 to TRBJ2-4; D gene uncertain. The V and J ends lost 3 bases and 0 bases respectively, with 6 bases between them. Germline CDR1 reads MDHEN; CDR2 reads SYDVKM. The CDR3 covers 14 residues. The CDR3 region has the DNA TGTGCCAGCAGTTTCCCTCTAGCCAAAAACATTCAGTACTTC. It codes for CASSFPLAKNIQYF.

This chain joins TRBV28 and TRBJ1-5; D is undetermined. Trimming left V 8 bases short and J 0 bases short, with 11 bases between. Germline CDR1 reads MDHEN; CDR2 reads SYDVKM. The CDR3 consists of 14 residues. CDR3 nucleotide sequence: TGTGCCAGCGCACGACCGCTTAGCAATCAGCCCCAGCATTTT. Translated, it gives CASARPLSNQPQHF.

This clonotype has at least ten counts. The CDR3 spells CSAPGQGGETQYF. CDR3 sequence (DNA): TGCAGTGCCCCGGGACAGGGGGGGGAGACCCAGTACTTC. The chain links TRBV20-1 to TRBJ2-5, with 11 bases that match TRBD1. The CDR3 runs to 13 residues. Germline CDR1 DFQATT, CDR2 SNEGSKA (reference sequence). The V and J ends lost 6 bases and 5 bases, in that order; junction bases with no gene match: 5.

This clonotype was counted at least ten times. The chain uses TRBV10-3 and TRBJ2-6; 8 bases fit TRBD1. Germline values: CDR1 ENHRY, CDR2 SYGVKD. The V segment lost 3 bases and the J segment 0 bases; nucleotides outside the gene matches: 7. This CDR3 is built from 18 residues. CDR3 residues: CAISDGTGLNSGANVLTF. CDR3 DNA: TGTGCCATCAGTGACGGGACAGGACTAAACTCTGGGGCCAACGTCCTGACTTTC.

CDR3 in DNA: TGTGCCAGCATTGGGGGAACAGACCGTTACGAGCAGTACTTC. This translates into CASIGGTDRYEQYF. V gene TRBV6-2 or TRBV6-3 combines with J gene TRBJ2-7, with D perhaps TRBD1 or TRBD2 (5 bases each). Germline V lookup: CDR1 MNHEY, CDR2 SVGEGT. The length of the CDR3 is 14 residues. With 7 bases removed from V and 4 bases from J, the gap between germline ends came to 17 bases.

This clonotype has only a few counts. V is TRBV6-5 and J is TRBJ2-1, with D maybe TRBD2 (5 bases). With 4 bases removed from V and 5 bases from J, the gap between germline ends came to 21 bases. The CDR3 sequence is 17 residues long. Germline V CDR1 and CDR2: MNHEY, SVGAGI. CDR3 DNA: TGTGCCAGCAGTTCTGGGGAGTACGGTTGGGAAGACAATGAGCAGTTCTTC. It codes for CASSSGEYGWEDNEQFF.

The chain employs TRBV20-1 and TRBJ2-3; D is perhaps TRBD2 (5 bases). The CDR3 is 17 amino acids. CDR1 is DFQATT, CDR2 SNEGSKA, per germline (reference sequence). Deletions cut 4 bases from V and 0 bases from J, with 20 bases between. Here the CDR3 reads CSANSLDWKESTDTQYF. In nucleotides, the CDR3 is TGCAGTGCTAACAGCTTGGACTGGAAAGAAAGCACAGATACGCAGTATTTT.

This clonotype was seen repeatedly, ten times or more. The chain uses TRBV7-2 and TRBJ2-5; D is unclear. V was clipped by 5 bases and J by 7 bases, with 14 bases between them. Germline V gene lookup returns CDR1 SGHTA and CDR2 FQGNSA. This CDR3 is 13 amino acids long. This chain's CDR3 is CASSEDPGGTQYF. The CDR3 DNA reads as TGTGCCAGCAGCGAGGACCCCGGTGGGACCCAGTACTTC. Supplemented by reference TRBV7-2 and TRBJ2-5, the full variable domain reads GAGVSQSPSNKVTEKGKDVELRCDPISGHTALYWYRQSLGQGLEFLIYFQGNSAPDKSGLPSDRFSAERTGGSVSTLTIQRTQQEDSAVYLCASSEDPGGTQYFGPGTRLLVL.

This clonotype was seen at least ten times. The CDR3 DNA follows: TGTGCCAGCAGCTTACATCCCAGGTTTAGTCATGGCTACACCTTC. Amino acid sequence: CASSLHPRFSHGYTF. The chain couples TRBV7-2 to TRBJ1-2; no clear D gene. The CDR3 covers 15 residues. The germline V gene has CDR1 SGHTA and CDR2 FQGNSA. Deletions cut 2 bases from V and 6 bases from J, with 16 bases between.

This clonotype was seen many times. V and J are TRBV10-3 and TRBJ2-6; no clear D gene. Germline CDR1 ENHRY, CDR2 SYGVKD. The CDR3 runs 13 residues. The germline V and J ends were trimmed by 10 bases and 4 bases, with 11 bases remaining between them. The CDR3 loop reads CATKGVGANVLTF. CDR3 sequence (DNA): TGTGCCACCAAAGGAGTCGGGGCCAACGTCCTGACTTTC.

This clonotype appeared a few times. This rearrangement joins TRBV4-3 to TRBJ1-4, with D perhaps matching TRBD1 (5 bases). The CDR3 spans 16 residues. The V and J ends lost 1 base and 8 bases respectively, with 17 bases between them. CDR1 LGHNA and CDR2 YSLEER come from the germline V gene. This CDR3 is CASSQGSSGEGEKLFF. In DNA, the CDR3 is TGCGCCAGCAGCCAAGGATCCTCCGGGGAGGGGGAAAAACTGTTTTTT.

This clonotype has at least ten counts. The chain combines TRBV7-2 with TRBJ1-5, with D hard to call. The V end was cut by 6 bases, the J end by 4 bases, with 10 bases between. Germline lookup yields CDR1 SGHTA and CDR2 FQGNSA. The CDR3 has 13 residues. The chain's CDR3 is CASRAGTNQPQHF. The CDR3 DNA reads TGTGCCAGCAGAGCCGGAACTAATCAGCCCCAGCATTTT. The variable domain in full, with the rest retrieved from reference TRBV7-2 and TRBJ1-5, is GAGVSQSPSNKVTEKGKDVELRCDPISGHTALYWYRQSLGQGLEFLIYFQGNSAPDKSGLPSDRFSAERTGGSVSTLTIQRTQQEDSAVYLCASRAGTNQPQHFGDGTRLSIL.

This clonotype was counted a few times. The chain is built from TRBV6-5 and TRBJ2-7; D is perhaps TRBD2 (5 bases). V gave up 0 bases and J gave up 2 bases, with 11 bases separating them. This CDR3 spans 15 amino acids. Germline CDR1 reads MNHEY; CDR2 reads SVGAGI. This chain's CDR3 is CASSYSRGQTYEQYF. CDR3 nucleotide sequence: TGTGCCAGCAGTTACTCTCGGGGTCAAACCTACGAGCAGTACTTC.

Many counts were recorded for this clonotype. V usage is TRBV7-2 and J usage is TRBJ1-2; D remains ambiguous. V was trimmed by 6 bases and J by 7 bases, leaving 9 bases between them. This CDR3 is 11 amino acids long. CDR1 and CDR2 (germline): SGHTA, FQGNSA. DNA of the CDR3: TGTGCCAGCAGTGTCCGTGGTGGCTACACCTTC. Translation gives CASSVRGGYTF.

The rearrangement uses TRBV3-1 and TRBJ1-1; D is possibly TRBD1 (5 bases). V lost 0 bases to trimming and J lost 5 bases, with 13 bases between them. This CDR3 region has 15 residues. Per the germline V gene, CDR1 is LGHDT and CDR2 is YNNKEL (reference sequence). CDR3 coding DNA: TGTGCCAGCAGCCAAGATTTAGGGGCGGGAACTGAAGCTTTCTTT. Translated: CASSQDLGAGTEAFF.

This clonotype was found many times. The chain uses TRBV15 and TRBJ1-2, with 7 nucleotides matching TRBD1. The junction had 9 bases not matched to a gene; V was cut back by 0 bases and J by 2 bases. Germline CDR1 is LNHNV and CDR2 is YYDKDF (reference sequence). The CDR3 has 17 residues. This CDR3 reads CATSREVWEGANYGYTF. CDR3 sequence (DNA): TGTGCCACCAGCAGAGAAGTTTGGGAGGGGGCGAACTATGGCTACACCTTC.

This clonotype showed up many times. V and J are TRBV29-1 and TRBJ2-7; D perhaps matches TRBD1 (6 bases). The V and J ends lost 2 bases and 0 bases respectively, with 11 bases between them. In germline, CDR1 is SQVTM, CDR2 ANQGSEA. CDR3 size: 14 residues. CDR3 bases: TGCAGCGTTGAACCACCGGACAGCTCCTACGAGCAGTACTTC. Encoded protein: CSVEPPDSSYEQYF.

This clonotype has a count of ten or more. The chain combines TRBV7-9 with TRBJ2-7; 7 bases match TRBD1. The V and J ends lost 3 bases and 5 bases, in that order; junction bases with no gene match: 4. The germline V gene has CDR1 SEHNR and CDR2 FQNEAQ (reference sequence). This CDR3 comprises 13 residues. The CDR3 protein is CASSFDRVHEQYF. The CDR3 coding sequence is TGTGCCAGCAGCTTCGACAGGGTCCACGAGCAGTACTTC.

This clonotype was seen at least ten times. The genes are TRBV12-3 or TRBV12-4 and TRBJ1-1; possible D gene TRBD1, 5 bases. The CDR3 has 15 residues. V was shortened by 6 bases and J by 0 bases, with 14 bases between the two germline ends. CDR3 nucleotides: TGTGCCAGCAGATCCAACAGGATAATGAACACTGAAGCTTTCTTT. The encoded protein is CASRSNRIMNTEAFF.

This clonotype was counted many times. The rearrangement joins TRBV28 to TRBJ2-7, with 8 bases aligning to TRBD1. This CDR3 has 13 residues. After removal of 5 bases from V and 6 bases from J, the junction contained 6 bases not matched to a gene. Germline V gene sequence: CDR1 MDHEN, CDR2 SYDVKM. CDR3 nucleotides: TGTGCCAGCAGTCTTGACAGGGGCTTCGAGCAGTACTTC. Its protein is CASSLDRGFEQYF.

This clonotype has at least ten counts. The J gene is TRBJ2-7, the V gene TRBV28, with TRBD2 identical over 8 bases. V lost 3 bases, J lost 4 bases, and 8 bases stayed unmatched. The CDR3 covers 15 residues. Per germline, CDR1 MDHEN and CDR2 SYDVKM. CDR3 in DNA: TGTGCCAGCAGTTTGGTGGCGGGGGGTTATTACGAGCAGTACTTC. As protein: CASSLVAGGYYEQYF.

Only one count was recorded for this clonotype. One base away lies a much larger clone, so this may be a sequencing read error. The CDR3 loop is CSAPQAVDEQFF. CDR3 bases: TGCAGTGCTCCCCAGGCCGTAGATGAGCAGTTCTTC. J is TRBJ2-1 and V is TRBV20-1; D ambiguous. Deletions cut 5 bases from V and 8 bases from J, with 13 bases between. This CDR3 is built from 12 residues. Germline V gene lookup returns CDR1 DFQATT and CDR2 SNEGSKA (reference sequence).

This clonotype was found many times. The CDR3 region is CSAREVAVDSNQPQHF. The CDR3, as DNA: TGCAGTGCTAGAGAGGTGGCAGTCGATAGCAATCAGCCCCAGCATTTT. This chain uses TRBV20-1 with TRBJ1-5; D ambiguous. Deletions cut 0 bases from V and 0 bases from J, with 12 bases between. The CDR3 sequence is 16 residues long. Germline CDR1 reads DFQATT; CDR2 reads SNEGSKA (reference sequence).

This clonotype was seen many times. The gene calls are TRBV2 and TRBJ1-6; 7 positions agree with TRBD1. The CDR3 is made up of 16 amino acids. The trim removed 5 bases at V and 1 base at J, leaving 5 bases unmatched. The V gene's germline CDR1 is SNHLY and CDR2 FYNNEI. The CDR3 loop reads CASSHTGVSYNSPLHF. The CDR3, as DNA: TGTGCCAGCAGTCACACAGGGGTATCCTATAATTCACCCCTCCACTTT.

There are a few counts of this clonotype. The rearrangement links TRBV11-2 to TRBJ2-6; no firm D call. The CDR3 consists of 13 residues. V shed 7 bases and J shed 2 bases, with 6 bases lying between them. The germline CDR1 and CDR2 sequences are SGHAT and FQNNGV. The CDR3 loop is CASTVAGANVLTF. The CDR3 coding sequence is TGTGCCAGCACCGTGGCTGGGGCCAACGTCCTGACTTTC.

A note on this clonotype: A much larger clonotype is one base distant, so this may be a read error. The chain employs TRBV7-2 and TRBJ2-1; 7 bases align to TRBD1. Germline V gene data show CDR1 as SGHTA and CDR2 as FQGNSA. CDR3 size: 15 residues. CDR3 coding DNA: TGTGCCAGCAGGTCGAGGGACAGTATTTACAATGGGCAGTTCTTC. It codes for CASRSRDSIYNGQFF.

This clonotype was counted ten times or more. The CDR3 spells CASSPGVEKLFF. In nucleotides, the CDR3 is TGTGCCAGCAGTCCAGGGGTTGAAAAACTGTTTTTT. The chain couples TRBV6-9 to TRBJ1-4; D might be TRBD1 (6 bases). The CDR3 extends over 12 amino acids. Trimming cost V 5 bases and J 7 bases, with 8 bases left between them. From germline, CDR1 is MNHGY and CDR2 SVAAGI.

This clonotype was picked up a small number of times. This chain joins TRBV7-2 and TRBJ2-3, with D hard to call. The V end lost 1 base, the J end lost 0 bases, and 11 bases lay between the germline ends. Germline-derived CDR1 and CDR2 are SGHTA and FQGNSA. The length of the CDR3 is 16 residues. CDR3 protein: CASSLVYGTSTDTQYF. Written as DNA, the CDR3 is TGTGCCAGCAGCTTAGTTTACGGAACAAGCACAGATACGCAGTATTTT.

This clonotype showed up just a few times. The chain employs TRBV6-1 and TRBJ2-7; TRBD1 agrees at 7 bases. The junction had 8 bases not matched to a gene; V was cut back by 6 bases and J by 0 bases. CDR1 is MNHNS and CDR2 is SASEGT in the germline V gene. The CDR3 covers 15 residues. In nucleotides, the CDR3 is TGTGCCAGCAGGGTACAGGGGCCCGGCTCCTACGAGCAGTACTTC. As protein: CASRVQGPGSYEQYF.

This clonotype was counted ten times or more. The chain combines TRBV27 with TRBJ1-2; D may be TRBD1 (5 bases). The CDR3 covers 13 residues. In germline, CDR1 is MNHEY, CDR2 SMNVEV (reference sequence). The V gene lost 4 bases and the J gene lost 5 bases, with 11 bases spanning the gap. Here the CDR3 reads CASSSGALYGYTF. CDR3 coding DNA: TGTGCCAGCAGTTCTGGGGCCCTATATGGCTACACCTTC.

The table lists this clonotype with many counts. V gene TRBV20-1 combines with J gene TRBJ1-2; D remains unclear. The V gene lost 6 bases and the J gene lost 5 bases, with 22 bases spanning the gap. The CDR3 runs 15 residues. Germline CDR1 is DFQATT and CDR2 is SNEGSKA (reference sequence). The CDR3, as DNA: TGCAGTGCCCCTCTCCCGGGCATCGGTGGGTATGGCTACACCTTC. Translation gives CSAPLPGIGGYGYTF.